The entry that follows covers one TCR beta chain sequence. Generated by immunoSEQ multiplex PCR, the TCRdb table keeps only in-frame clones and is missing some. The sample carries under 250,000 clones, 80% to 90% recorded once. This sample was taken from a study of blood T cell repertoires in COVID-19. Study-level background: From T cells, B-cell-depleted T cells, or PBMCs came the material, which was cDNA or gDNA.

Allocation to cohorts depended on clinical history reported by the participants. This CDR3 is built from 15 residues. Germline V gives CDR1 LGHDT, CDR2 YNNKEL (reference sequence). V lost 0 bases to trimming and J lost 5 bases, with 14 bases between them. This receptor was identified in a woman in her forties who had been exposed to COVID-19. The rearrangement uses TRBV3-1 (or the pseudogene TRBV3-2) and TRBJ2-7; tentative D call: TRBD1 (6 bases). The sequenced sample was PBMCs or T cells enriched from blood (not recorded which). The CDR3 DNA reads TGTGCCAGCAGCCAAGAGTTCCAGGGGAGCGACGAGCAGTACTTC. Its translation: CASSQEFQGSDEQYF.